Listed below are T cell receptor beta chains from one sample, sequenced in a study of blood T cell repertoires in COVID-19. Assay used: immunoSEQ multiplex PCR; TCRdb lists only in-frame clones, some missing. The sample carries roughly 310,000 clones, about 88% recorded once. What was sequenced was PBMCs or T cells enriched from blood (not recorded which). These receptors were collected from a man in his sixties who had recovered from COVID-19. The CDR3 runs from the conserved cysteine through the conserved F or W. The D gene is left open where the match is weak. Clone size is stated in some rows and not others, as once, few, many or a class when expanded.

V	J	D	size	length	CDR3	DNA
TRBV18	TRBJ2-7	-	large	18	CASSTYRAQASGSYEQYF	TGTGCCAGCTCAACCTACAGGGCCCAGGCTAGCGGTTCCTACGAGCAGTACTTC
TRBV24-1	TRBJ2-3	TRBD1	-	17	CATSDLSQGASTDTQYF	TGTGCCACCAGTGATTTGTCACAGGGGGCCAGCACAGATACGCAGTATTTT
TRBV7-6	TRBJ2-7	TRBD2	-	15	CASSPGGDRSYEQYF	TGTGCCAGCAGCCCCGGGGGGGATAGGTCCTACGAGCAGTACTTC
TRBV6-5	TRBJ1-5	-	-	15	CASRLNRDSNQPQHF	TGTGCCAGCAGGCTGAACAGGGATAGCAATCAGCCCCAGCATTTT
TRBV5-1	TRBJ1-5	TRBD1	-	15	CASSLQGARNQPQHF	TGCGCCAGCAGCCTACAGGGGGCAAGGAATCAGCCCCAGCATTTT
TRBV12-3/TRBV12-4	TRBJ1-3	-	-	13	CASRGGLPITIYF	TGTGCCAGCAGGGGGGGACTTCCAATCACCATATATTTT
TRBV5-6	TRBJ2-7	TRBD1	-	18	CASSLDGLTGGASSEQYF	TGTGCCAGCAGCTTGGACGGCCTAACAGGGGGCGCGAGTAGCGAGCAGTACTTC
TRBV6-5	TRBJ1-2	-	-	12	CASSYSDYGYTF	TGTGCCAGCAGTTACTCCGACTATGGCTACACCTTC
TRBV7-8	TRBJ2-7	-	-	13	CASSLAYRYEQYF	TGTGCCAGCAGCTTAGCGTATCGGTACGAGCAGTACTTC
TRBV7-2	TRBJ1-2	-	-	15	CASSLVEGTTYGYTF	TGTGCCAGCAGCTTAGTTGAGGGGACTACTTATGGCTACACCTTC
TRBV5-5	TRBJ2-2	-	-	16	CASSGRDKKNTGELFF	TGTGCCAGCAGCGGGAGGGACAAAAAGAACACCGGGGAGCTGTTTTTT
TRBV10-3	TRBJ2-5	TRBD2	-	19	CAISERLSSGRAVLAAQYF	TGTGCCATCAGTGAAAGGTTGTCTAGCGGGAGGGCCGTGCTGGCGGCCCAGTACTTC
TRBV29-1	TRBJ1-2	TRBD1	once	13	CSVRTGTNYGYTF	TGCAGCGTTAGGACAGGGACTAACTATGGCTACACCTTC
TRBV19	TRBJ2-1	TRBD2	once	14	CASSPSGGLREQFF	TGTGCCAGTAGTCCTAGCGGGGGGTTGCGGGAGCAGTTCTTC
TRBV5-4	TRBJ1-2	-	-	14	CASSFDTENYGYTF	TGTGCCAGCAGCTTCGATACTGAGAACTATGGCTACACCTTC
TRBV24-1	TRBJ2-7	-	few	14	CATSDQFWTCEQYF	TGTGCCACCAGTGATCAGTTCTGGACTTGCGAGCAGTACTTC
TRBV19	TRBJ1-4	-	-	15	CASKYMSGRPEKLFF	TGTGCCAGTAAGTATATGTCGGGGAGGCCGGAAAAACTGTTTTTT
TRBV2	TRBJ1-3	TRBD1	-	16	CATSTGGAGSGNTIYF	TGTGCCACCTCAACAGGGGGCGCGGGCTCTGGAAACACCATATATTTT
TRBV3-1/TRBV3-2	TRBJ1-2	-	-	15	CASSLWRDGGYGYTF	TGTGCCAGCAGTCTGTGGCGGGACGGTGGCTATGGCTACACCTTC
TRBV7-8	TRBJ1-5	-	-	13	CASGESNYQPQHF	TGTGCCAGCGGAGAGAGTAATTATCAGCCCCAGCATTTT
TRBV5-8	TRBJ1-2	-	-	14	CASSLGETNYGYTF	TGTGCCAGCAGCTTGGGGGAGACTAACTATGGCTACACCTTC
TRBV9	TRBJ1-4	TRBD1	-	17	CASSTGTGGVTNEKLFF	TGTGCCAGCAGCACCGGGACAGGGGGCGTCACTAATGAAAAACTGTTTTTT
TRBV6-5	TRBJ1-1	-	-	11	CASRAGFEAFF	TGTGCCAGCAGGGCGGGGTTCGAAGCTTTCTTT
TRBV28	TRBJ2-3	-	-	15	CASSVPQGLRDTQYF	TGTGCCAGCAGTGTCCCACAGGGCCTTAGGGATACGCAGTATTTT